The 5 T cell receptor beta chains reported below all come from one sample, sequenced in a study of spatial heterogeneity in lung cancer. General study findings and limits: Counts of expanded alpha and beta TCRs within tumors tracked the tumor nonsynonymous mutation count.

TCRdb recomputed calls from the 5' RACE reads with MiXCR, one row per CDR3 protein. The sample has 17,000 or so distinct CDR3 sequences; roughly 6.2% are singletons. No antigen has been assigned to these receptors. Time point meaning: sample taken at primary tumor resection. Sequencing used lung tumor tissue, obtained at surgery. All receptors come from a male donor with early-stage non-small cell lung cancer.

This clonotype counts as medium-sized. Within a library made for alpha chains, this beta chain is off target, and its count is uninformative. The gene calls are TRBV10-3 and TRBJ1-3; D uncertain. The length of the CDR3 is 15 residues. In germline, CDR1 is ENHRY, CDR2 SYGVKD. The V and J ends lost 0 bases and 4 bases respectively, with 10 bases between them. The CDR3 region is CAISESPQPGNTIYF. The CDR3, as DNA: TGTGCCATCAGTGAGTCGCCGCAACCCGGAAACACCATATATTTT.

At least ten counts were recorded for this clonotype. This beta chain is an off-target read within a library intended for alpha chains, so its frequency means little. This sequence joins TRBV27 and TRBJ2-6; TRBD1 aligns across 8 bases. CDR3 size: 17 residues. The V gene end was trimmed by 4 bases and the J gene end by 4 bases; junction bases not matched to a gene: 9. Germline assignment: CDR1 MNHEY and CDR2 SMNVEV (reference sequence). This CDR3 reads CASSSWQGAPGANVLTF. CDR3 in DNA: TGTGCCAGCAGTTCCTGGCAGGGGGCGCCAGGGGCCAACGTCCTGACTTTC.

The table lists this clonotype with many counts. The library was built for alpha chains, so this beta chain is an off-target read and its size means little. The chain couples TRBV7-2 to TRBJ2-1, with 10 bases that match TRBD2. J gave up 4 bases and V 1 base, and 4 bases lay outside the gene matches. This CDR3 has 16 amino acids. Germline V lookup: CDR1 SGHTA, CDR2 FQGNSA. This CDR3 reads CASSLDPAGGYNEQFF. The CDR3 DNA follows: TGTGCCAGCAGCTTAGATCCAGCGGGGGGGTACAATGAGCAGTTCTTC. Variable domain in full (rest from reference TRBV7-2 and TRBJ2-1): GAGVSQSPSNKVTEKGKDVELRCDPISGHTALYWYRQSLGQGLEFLIYFQGNSAPDKSGLPSDRFSAERTGGSVSTLTIQRTQQEDSAVYLCASSLDPAGGYNEQFFGPGTRLTVL.

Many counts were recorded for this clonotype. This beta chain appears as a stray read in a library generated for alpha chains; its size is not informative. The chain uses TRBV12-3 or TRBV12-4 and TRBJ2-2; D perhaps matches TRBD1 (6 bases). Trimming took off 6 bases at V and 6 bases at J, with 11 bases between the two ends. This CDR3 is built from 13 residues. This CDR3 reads CASRVTGSGELFF. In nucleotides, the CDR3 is TGTGCCAGCAGGGTTACAGGGTCCGGGGAGCTGTTTTTT.

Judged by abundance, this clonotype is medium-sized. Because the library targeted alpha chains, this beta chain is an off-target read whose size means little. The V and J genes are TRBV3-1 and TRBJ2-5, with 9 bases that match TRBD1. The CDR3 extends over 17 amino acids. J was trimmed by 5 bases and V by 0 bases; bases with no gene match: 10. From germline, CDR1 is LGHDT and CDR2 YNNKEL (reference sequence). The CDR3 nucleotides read TGTGCCAGCAGCCAAGATCAGGGGACAGGGCGACAGGAGACCCAGTACTTC. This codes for CASSQDQGTGRQETQYF.